The 2 T cell receptor beta chains given below trace back to one sample, sequenced in a study of cytomegalovirus exposure and HLA in healthy donors (dated by TCRdb to about 2017). The library was built by means of the immunoSEQ multiplex PCR assay. A mixture of 60 forward primers for TCR Vbeta segments and 13 reverse primers for TCR Jbeta segments was used in the multiplex PCR. TCRdb's version of the immuneACCESS table is confined to in-frame rearrangements and falls short of the full clone set. An unresolved V gene accounts for under half of the shortfall where checked; the remainder is of unknown origin. The record for this sample contains some 200,000 clones. Jointly, the top ten make up 0.74% of the sample. Sequencing was carried out using PBMCs. These receptors were obtained from a boy aged 5-17 years in good health and CMV-seronegative.

V and J are TRBV6-5 and TRBJ2-2; TRBD2 might be the D (5 bases). V dropped 6 bases and J dropped 0 bases, with 11 bases sitting between them. CDR1 and CDR2 from the germline V gene are MNHEY and SVGAGI. The CDR3 sequence is 15 residues long. CDR3 loop: CASRTGKTNTGELFF. The CDR3 region has the DNA TGTGCCAGCAGAACCGGGAAAACGAACACCGGGGAGCTGTTTTTT.

This sequence joins TRBV18 and TRBJ1-2; D possibly corresponds to TRBD1 (5 bases). Between the trimmed V and J ends, which lost 0 bases and 4 bases, there was a span of 15 bases. The CDR3 runs 16 residues. In germline, CDR1 is KGHSH, CDR2 LQKENI. The CDR3 coding sequence is TGTGCCAGCTCACCACCGGGGGGGGTAACCCCCTATGGCTACACCTTC. It translates to CASSPPGGVTPYGYTF.